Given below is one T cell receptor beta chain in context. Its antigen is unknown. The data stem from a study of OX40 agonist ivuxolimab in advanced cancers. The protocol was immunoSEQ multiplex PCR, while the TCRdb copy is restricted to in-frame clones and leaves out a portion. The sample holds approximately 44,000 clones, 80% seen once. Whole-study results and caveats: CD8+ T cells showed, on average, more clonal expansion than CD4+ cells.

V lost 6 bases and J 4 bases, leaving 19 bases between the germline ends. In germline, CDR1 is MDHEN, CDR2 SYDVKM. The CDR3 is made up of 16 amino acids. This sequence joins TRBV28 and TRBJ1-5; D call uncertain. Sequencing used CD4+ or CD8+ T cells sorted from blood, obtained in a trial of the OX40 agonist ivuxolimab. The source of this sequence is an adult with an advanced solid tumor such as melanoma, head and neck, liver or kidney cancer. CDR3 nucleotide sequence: TGTGCCAGCAGCCCAGGACGGTACAGCTTTAATCAGCCCCAGCATTTT. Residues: CASSPGRYSFNQPQHF.